This T cell receptor beta chain stems from a study of shared clonotypes between healthy human individuals. The protocol was immunoSEQ multiplex PCR, while the TCRdb copy is restricted to in-frame clones and leaves out a portion. The data show over a million clones, around 98% seen once. Trimming cost V 6 bases and J 7 bases, with 12 bases left between them. The CDR3 is 13 amino acids. CDR1 is SNHLY and CDR2 is FYNNEI in the germline V gene. This chain joins TRBV2 and TRBJ2-2; D not certain. This clonotype was sampled from a man in his thirties or forties in good health. Input material: naive CD4+ T cells sorted from blood. Subset indicated: CD45RA+ positively selected. The CDR3 sequence is CASRVFQIGELFF. Here the CDR3 DNA reads TGTGCCAGCAGGGTCTTCCAAATCGGGGAGCTGTTTTTT.